A single sample gave rise to the 22 T cell receptor beta chains below, sequenced in a study of blood T cell repertoires in COVID-19. The data were produced by immunoSEQ multiplex PCR, yet TCRdb's version contains in-frame clones alone and is incomplete. The top ten hold 4.5% to 6% of the sample, which has about 250,000 clones, approximately 79% seen once. Sequenced: peripheral blood. These receptor sequences come from an elderly woman with active or convalescent COVID-19.

The chain is built from TRBV3-1 (or the pseudogene TRBV3-2) and TRBJ1-1; 8 bases are a match to TRBD1. Germline values: CDR1 LGHDT, CDR2 YNNKEL (reference sequence). The CDR3 consists of 16 residues. Trimming cost V 2 bases and J 1 base; bases outside gene matches: 6. In DNA, the CDR3 is TGTGCCAGCAGCCAAAGACGGACAGGGAGGAACACTGAAGCTTTCTTT. Encoded protein: CASSQRRTGRNTEAFF.

The DNA of the CDR3 is TGTGCCAGCTCCCTCCTGGGACTAGTTTCCAATGAGCAGTTCTTC. This sequence encodes CASSLLGLVSNEQFF. The chain links TRBV27 to TRBJ2-1; 8 nucleotides match TRBD2. CDR3 length equals 15 residues. V lost 8 bases and J lost 6; bases outside the gene matches: 12. Germline CDR1 and CDR2: MNHEY and SMNVEV (reference sequence).

This chain joins TRBV10-2 and TRBJ2-2; 7 nucleotides match TRBD1. The CDR3 is made up of 12 amino acids. The J segment lost 8 bases and the V segment lost 6 bases, leaving 3 bases of the junction unmatched. CDR1 and CDR2 from the germline V gene are WSHSY and SAAADI. The CDR3 region has the DNA TGCGCCAGCAGAGGGGGCCCGGGGGAGCTGTTTTTT. As protein: CASRGGPGELFF.

The V gene is TRBV6-5, the J gene TRBJ1-6; tentatively, D is TRBD1 (6 bases). Germline V gives CDR1 MNHEY, CDR2 SVGAGI. CDR3 length equals 13 residues. Trimming cost V 7 bases and J 5 bases, with 9 bases left between them. Here the CDR3 DNA reads TGTGCCAGCAAGGGACAAAATAATTCACCCCTCCACTTT. It codes for CASKGQNNSPLHF.

The rearrangement uses TRBV12-3 or TRBV12-4 and TRBJ2-1; 8 positions agree with TRBD2. J was trimmed by 10 bases and V by 2 bases; bases with no gene match: 4. CDR3 length: 13 amino acids. Here the CDR3 DNA reads TGTGCCAGCAGTTTACGAGAGCGGGGGGAGCAGTTCTTC. Translated, it gives CASSLRERGEQFF.

V gene TRBV10-1 combines with J gene TRBJ2-5, with a weak D call TRBD1 (6 bases). The V gene's germline CDR1 is WNHNN and CDR2 SYGVQD (reference sequence). The CDR3 has 13 residues. Trimming removed 8 bases at V and 5 bases at J, with 15 bases between. CDR3 in DNA: TGCGCCAGCGCCGGGACACCGGGGGAGACCCAGTACTTC. Translated, it gives CASAGTPGETQYF.

The chain couples TRBV6-1 to TRBJ2-7; 9 bases fit TRBD1. The CDR3 spans 16 residues. Germline lookup yields CDR1 MNHNS and CDR2 SASEGT. With 0 bases clipped from V and 1 base from J, the junction kept 4 bases outside the gene matches. The CDR3 coding sequence is TGTGCCAGCAGTGAAGCCGGGACAGGGATTTCCTACGAGCAGTACTTC. Translated, it gives CASSEAGTGISYEQYF.

The rearrangement uses TRBV28 and TRBJ1-6, with 7 positions matching TRBD1. This CDR3 spans 16 amino acids. The V segment lost 2 bases and the J segment 8 bases; nucleotides outside the gene matches: 9. Germline V lookup: CDR1 MDHEN, CDR2 SYDVKM. CDR3 nucleotides: TGTGCCAGCAGTTTACGGGGGGGCAGGGGGTATTCACCCCTCCACTTT. This encodes CASSLRGGRGYSPLHF.

V and J are TRBV28 and TRBJ2-3, with 14 bases aligning to TRBD2. Trimming cost V 4 bases and J 3 bases; bases outside gene matches: 6. Germline CDR1 and CDR2: MDHEN and SYDVKM. The CDR3 is 17 amino acids. The CDR3 reads CASSSRLAGGPTDTQYF. CDR3 nucleotides: TGTGCCAGCAGTTCGAGACTAGCGGGAGGGCCGACAGATACGCAGTATTTT.

The gene calls are TRBV28 and TRBJ1-5; no reliable D call. Trimming pared 2 bases from V and 0 bases from J, leaving 5 bases between. This CDR3 is 14 amino acids long. Germline CDR1 and CDR2: MDHEN and SYDVKM. This chain's CDR3 is CASSLTTSNQPQHF. CDR3 DNA: TGTGCCAGCAGTTTAACAACTAGCAATCAGCCCCAGCATTTT.

Regarding this clone: Germline and junction disagree at one end, which may indicate a read error. The chain employs TRBV14 and TRBJ1-1, with D unclear. The CDR3 is 12 residues long. Germline V CDR1 and CDR2: SGHDN, FVKESK. Here the CDR3 DNA reads TGTGCCAGCAGCGCCGGGAACAGTGAAGCTTTCTTT. Translated: CASSAGNSEAFF.

The chain links TRBV19 to TRBJ1-2; D unclear. Looked up from germline, CDR1 is LNHDA and CDR2 is SQIVND (reference sequence). This CDR3 is 13 amino acids long. Trimming took 0 bases from V and 5 from J, leaving 7 bases between them. In DNA, the CDR3 is TGTGCCAGTAGTATAGATCACGGGTATGGCTACACCTTC. It codes for CASSIDHGYGYTF.

This chain links TRBV19 with TRBJ2-1; D is unresolved. Trimming shortened V by 0 bases and J by 0 bases, and 9 bases separated the two germline ends. Germline V gene data show CDR1 as LNHDA and CDR2 as SQIVND (reference sequence). The CDR3 runs to 16 residues. The CDR3 region has the DNA TGTGCCAGTAGTATAGATACTCGTTTCTCCTACAATGAGCAGTTCTTC. It yields the protein CASSIDTRFSYNEQFF.

The chain uses TRBV5-1 and TRBJ2-5; D is possibly TRBD1 (6 bases). The germline V gene has CDR1 SGHRS and CDR2 YFSETQ. This CDR3 is built from 15 residues. Trimming removed 4 bases from V and 1 base from J, with 14 bases in between. The CDR3 nucleotides are TGCGCCAGCAGCCCCCAGCCGACAGGCCAAGAGACCCAGTACTTC. Its translation: CASSPQPTGQETQYF.

There are a few counts of this clone. This chain uses TRBV29-1 with TRBJ2-4; D might be TRBD2 (6 bases). Trimming took 0 bases from V and 1 from J, leaving 19 bases between them. The germline V gene has CDR1 SQVTM and CDR2 ANQGSEA. CDR3 size: 18 residues. The CDR3 loop reads CSVEEFPPGTLAKNIQYF. The CDR3 DNA reads TGCAGCGTTGAAGAATTCCCTCCGGGGACTTTGGCCAAAAACATTCAGTACTTC.

The genes are TRBV7-8 and TRBJ1-2, with D uncertain. V was trimmed by 1 base and J by 2 bases, leaving 8 bases between them. The germline V gene has CDR1 SGHVS and CDR2 FQNEAQ. CDR3 length: 14 residues. The CDR3 DNA reads TGTGCCAGCAGCTTAGTCTCCGGGAACTATGGCTACACCTTC. Translated, it gives CASSLVSGNYGYTF.

This clone was observed a single time. This rearrangement joins TRBV7-9 to TRBJ2-1; TRBD1 is a possible D gene (6 bases). With 5 bases removed from V and 5 bases from J, the gap between germline ends came to 16 bases. CDR1 SEHNR and CDR2 FQNEAQ come from the germline V gene (reference sequence). The CDR3 runs to 15 residues. The CDR3 spells CASSHDRIPDNEQFF. The CDR3 coding sequence is TGTGCCAGCAGCCACGACAGGATCCCTGACAATGAGCAGTTCTTC.

The chain combines TRBV6-1 with TRBJ2-2; weak D call: TRBD1 (6 bases). Looked up from germline, CDR1 is MNHNS and CDR2 is SASEGT. This CDR3 is built from 14 residues. V lost 2 bases, J lost 7 bases, and 11 bases lay in between. CDR3 bases: TGTGCCAGCAGTGAATCAGGGGCGGACGGGGAGCTGTTTTTT. It is translated as CASSESGADGELFF.

This chain uses TRBV5-1 with TRBJ2-7; D might be TRBD1 (5 bases). In germline, CDR1 is SGHRS, CDR2 YFSETQ. The CDR3 is 16 residues long. Trimming cost V 0 bases and J 6 bases, with 19 bases left between them. CDR3 region: CASSLVRPRVRAEQYF. The CDR3 DNA sequence: TGCGCCAGCAGCTTGGTAAGGCCTAGGGTCAGGGCCGAGCAGTACTTC.

The V gene is TRBV2, the J gene TRBJ1-1, with a weak D call TRBD1 (5 bases). Trimming left V 2 bases short and J 4 bases short, with 8 bases between. This CDR3 comprises 13 residues. CDR1 SNHLY and CDR2 FYNNEI come from the germline V gene. Here the CDR3 DNA reads TGTGCCAGCAGTGAATATGGGGCCACTGAAGCTTTCTTT. It codes for CASSEYGATEAFF.

This chain links TRBV24-1 with TRBJ2-7, with D possibly matching TRBD2 (5 bases). The V end lost 4 bases, the J end lost 2 bases, and 23 bases lay between the germline ends. Germline CDR1 is KGHDR and CDR2 is SFDVKD. This CDR3 spans 18 amino acids. CDR3 nucleotides: TGTGCCACCAGTGAACTTTGCTCCCTAGCTCCGATGACCTACGAGCAGTACTTC. Its translation is CATSELCSLAPMTYEQYF.

The chain couples TRBV29-1 to TRBJ1-4; perhaps TRBD1 as D (6 bases). CDR1 and CDR2 from the germline V gene are SQVTM and ANQGSEA. The V end was cut by 0 bases, the J end by 8 bases, with 19 bases between. CDR3 length equals 16 residues. The CDR3 loop is CSVEDRVPGTMEKLFF. DNA of the CDR3: TGCAGCGTTGAAGATCGGGTGCCCGGGACAATGGAAAAACTGTTTTTT.